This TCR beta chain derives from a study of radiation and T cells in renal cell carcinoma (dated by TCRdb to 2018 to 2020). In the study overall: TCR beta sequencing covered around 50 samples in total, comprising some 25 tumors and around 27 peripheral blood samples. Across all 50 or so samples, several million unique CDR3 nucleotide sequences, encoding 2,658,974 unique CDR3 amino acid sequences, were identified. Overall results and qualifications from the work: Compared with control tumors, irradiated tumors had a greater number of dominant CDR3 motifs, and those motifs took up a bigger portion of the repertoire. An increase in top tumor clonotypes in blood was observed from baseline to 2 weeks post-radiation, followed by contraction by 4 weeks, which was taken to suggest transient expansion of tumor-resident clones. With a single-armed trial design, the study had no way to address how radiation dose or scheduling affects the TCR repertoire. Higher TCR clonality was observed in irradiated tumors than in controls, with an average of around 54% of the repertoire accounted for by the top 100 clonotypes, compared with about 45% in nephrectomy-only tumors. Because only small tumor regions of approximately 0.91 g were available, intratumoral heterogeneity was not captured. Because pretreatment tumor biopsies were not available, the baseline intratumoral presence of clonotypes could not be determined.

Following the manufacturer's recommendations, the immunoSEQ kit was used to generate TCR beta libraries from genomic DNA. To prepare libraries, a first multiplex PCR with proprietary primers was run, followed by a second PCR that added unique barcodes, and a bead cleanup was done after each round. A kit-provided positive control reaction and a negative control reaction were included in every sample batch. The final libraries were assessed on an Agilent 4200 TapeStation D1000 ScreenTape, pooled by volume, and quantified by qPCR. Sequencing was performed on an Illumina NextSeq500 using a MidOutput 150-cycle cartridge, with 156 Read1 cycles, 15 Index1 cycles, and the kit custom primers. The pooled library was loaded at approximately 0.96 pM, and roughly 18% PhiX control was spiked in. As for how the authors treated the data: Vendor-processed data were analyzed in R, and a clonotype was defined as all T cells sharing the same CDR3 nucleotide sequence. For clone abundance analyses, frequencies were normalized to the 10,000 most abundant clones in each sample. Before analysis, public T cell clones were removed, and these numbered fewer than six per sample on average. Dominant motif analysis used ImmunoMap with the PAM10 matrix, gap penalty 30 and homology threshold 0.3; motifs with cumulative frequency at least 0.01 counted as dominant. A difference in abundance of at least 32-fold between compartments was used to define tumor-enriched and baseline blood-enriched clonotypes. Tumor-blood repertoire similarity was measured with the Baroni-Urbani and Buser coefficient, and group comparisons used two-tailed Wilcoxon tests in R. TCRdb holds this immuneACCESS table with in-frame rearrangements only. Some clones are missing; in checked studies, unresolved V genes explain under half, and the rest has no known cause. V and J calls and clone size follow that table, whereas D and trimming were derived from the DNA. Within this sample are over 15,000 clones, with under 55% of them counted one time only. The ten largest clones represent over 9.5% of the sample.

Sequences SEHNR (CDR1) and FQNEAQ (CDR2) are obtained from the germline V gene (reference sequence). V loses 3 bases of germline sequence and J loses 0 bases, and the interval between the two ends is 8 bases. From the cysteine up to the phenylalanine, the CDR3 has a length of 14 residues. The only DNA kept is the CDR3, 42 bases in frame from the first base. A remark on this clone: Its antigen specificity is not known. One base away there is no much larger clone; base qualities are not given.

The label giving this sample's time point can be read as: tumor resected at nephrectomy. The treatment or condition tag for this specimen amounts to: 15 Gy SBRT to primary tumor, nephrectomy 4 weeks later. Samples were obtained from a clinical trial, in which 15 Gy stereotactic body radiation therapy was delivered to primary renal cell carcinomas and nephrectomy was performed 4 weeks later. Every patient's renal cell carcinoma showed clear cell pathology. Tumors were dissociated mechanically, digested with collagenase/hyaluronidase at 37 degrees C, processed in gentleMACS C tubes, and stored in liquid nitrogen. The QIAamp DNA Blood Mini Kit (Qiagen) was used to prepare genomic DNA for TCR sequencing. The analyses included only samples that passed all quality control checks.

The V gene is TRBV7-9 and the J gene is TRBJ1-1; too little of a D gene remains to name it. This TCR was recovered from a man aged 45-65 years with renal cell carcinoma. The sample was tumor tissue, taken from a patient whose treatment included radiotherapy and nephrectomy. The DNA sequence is TGTGCCAGCAGCTTCGGAAATTTGAACACTGAAGCTTTCTTT. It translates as CASSFGNLNTEAFF.